A single sample is the source of the 7 T cell receptor beta chains below, sequenced in a study of graft-versus-host responses after intestinal transplantation. The assay was immunoSEQ multiplex PCR, and TCRdb's table has in-frame clones only and misses some. The sample lists about 15,000 clones, roughly a third occurring once. Irradiated, violet-dye-labeled stimulator cells, about 200,000 in number, were plated with about 200,000 CFSE-labeled responder cells. Sequenced material: alloreactive CD8+ T cells from a mixed lymphocyte reaction culture, taken before intestinal transplant. As for subset: CFSE-low proliferating T cells sorted from roughly six-day pre-transplant mixed lymphocyte reaction (GvH or HvG direction). All receptors derive from a human patient who received an intestinal transplant.

The V call is TRBV7-9, the J call TRBJ1-2; D gene uncertain. This CDR3 contains 15 residues. Germline V gene sequence: CDR1 SEHNR, CDR2 FQNEAQ (reference sequence). Between the trimmed V and J ends, which lost 5 bases and 7 bases, there was a span of 20 bases. The CDR3, as DNA: TGTGCCAGCAGCCCGCCCGGAGGGATCCTTCTTGGCTACACCTTC. It is translated as CASSPPGGILLGYTF.

This clone came up a few times. The chain carries TRBV6-1 and TRBJ2-7, with D possibly TRBD1 on 5 matching bases. Trimming pared 5 bases from V and 4 bases from J, leaving 9 bases between. The CDR3 is 12 residues long. The germline V gene encodes CDR1 MNHNS and CDR2 SASEGT. CDR3 coding DNA: TGTGCCAGCAGTAAAGGGGCTTACGAGCAGTACTTC. This codes for CASSKGAYEQYF.

This clone was counted between two and nine times. Written as DNA, the CDR3 is TGCGCCAGCAGCCAAGAGCGGGCTAGCGGGACCCAAGAGACCCAGTACTTC. It is translated as CASSQERASGTQETQYF. The rearrangement joins TRBV4-3 to TRBJ2-5; 9 nucleotides agree with TRBD2. V dropped 0 bases and J dropped 1; count of bases not matched to a gene: 6. CDR1 and CDR2 from the germline V gene are LGHNA and YSLEER. The CDR3 runs 17 residues.

This clone has just a few counts. The J gene is TRBJ1-2, the V gene TRBV11-3; D possibly corresponds to TRBD1 (5 bases). This CDR3 is 13 amino acids long. CDR1 and CDR2 (germline): SGHNT, YENEEA. V was cut by 4 bases and J by 4 bases, with 10 bases left in between. The CDR3 reads CASSSRGIYGYTF. CDR3 coding DNA: TGTGCCAGCAGCTCCCGGGGGATCTATGGCTACACCTTC. Full variable domain (rest looked up from reference TRBV11-3 and TRBJ1-2): EAGVVQSPRYKIIEKKQPVAFWCNPISGHNTLYWYLQNLGQGPELLIRYENEEAVDDSQLPKDRFSAERLKGVDSTLKIQPAELGDSAVYLCASSSRGIYGYTFGSGTRLTVV.

The chain has TRBV27 and TRBJ2-2; 7 bases agree with TRBD1. The J segment lost 4 bases and the V segment lost 5 bases, leaving 7 bases of the junction unmatched. The CDR3 spans 15 residues. Germline CDR1 reads MNHEY; CDR2 reads SMNVEV (reference sequence). In nucleotides, the CDR3 is TGTGCCAGCAGTAGGGGGCTGACGGGCACCGGGGAGCTGTTTTTT. This gives the protein CASSRGLTGTGELFF.

The V and J genes are TRBV19 and TRBJ1-2; D call uncertain. Deletions cut 8 bases from V and 4 bases from J, with 11 bases between. Germline assignment: CDR1 LNHDA and CDR2 SQIVND (reference sequence). The CDR3 totals 12 residues. The chain's CDR3 is CASLGGAYGYTF. CDR3 bases: TGTGCCAGTTTGGGTGGAGCCTATGGCTACACCTTC.

The chain links TRBV19 to TRBJ1-4; D remains unclear. V lost 6 bases and J lost 3, with 11 bases in between. The CDR3 has 14 amino acids. The germline CDR1 and CDR2 sequences are LNHDA and SQIVND (reference sequence). CDR3 nucleotide sequence: TGTGCCAGTAGCTGGGGAGGGCCTAATGAAAAACTGTTTTTT. Translation gives CASSWGGPNEKLFF.